The clone carrying this T cell receptor (beta chain) was counted a few times. Within the sample, other DNA sequences also encode this same CDR3. The sample comes from a study of PD-1 blockade in classical Hodgkin lymphoma. The germline CDR1 and CDR2 sequences are ENHRY and SYGVKD. V lost 8 bases and J 0 bases, leaving 9 bases between the germline ends. The CDR3 sequence is 13 residues long. Sample time point: cycle 4 day 1 (C4D1), after more than 5 weeks of nivolumab. Autologous stem cell transplantation was followed by relapse in every patient, and brentuximab vedotin exposure varied. TCRdb keeps only in-frame clones here, not all; method: immunoSEQ multiplex PCR. The sample includes approximately 21,000 clones, under 85% of them seen just once.

The sample in question was peripheral blood mononuclear cells (PBMCs), obtained before the fourth cycle of nivolumab. The chain couples TRBV10-3 to TRBJ2-3, with unresolved D. The TCR originated in a human donor with classical Hodgkin lymphoma. The CDR3 is CAIGGTSTDTQYF. Written as DNA, the CDR3 is TGTGCCATCGGCGGAACTAGCACAGATACGCAGTATTTT.